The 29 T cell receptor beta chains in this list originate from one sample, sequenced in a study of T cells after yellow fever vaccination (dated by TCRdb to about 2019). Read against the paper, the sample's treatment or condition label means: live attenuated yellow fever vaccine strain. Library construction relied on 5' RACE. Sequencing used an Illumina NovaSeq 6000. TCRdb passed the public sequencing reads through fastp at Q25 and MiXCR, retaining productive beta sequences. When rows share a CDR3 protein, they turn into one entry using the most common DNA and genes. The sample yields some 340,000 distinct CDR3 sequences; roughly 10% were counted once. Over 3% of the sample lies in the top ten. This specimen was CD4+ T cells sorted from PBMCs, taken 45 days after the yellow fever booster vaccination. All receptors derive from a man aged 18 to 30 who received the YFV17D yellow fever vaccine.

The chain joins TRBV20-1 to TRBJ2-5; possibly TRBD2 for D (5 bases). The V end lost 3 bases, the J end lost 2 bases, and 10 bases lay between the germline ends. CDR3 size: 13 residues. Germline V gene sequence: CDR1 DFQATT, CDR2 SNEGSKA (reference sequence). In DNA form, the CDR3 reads TGCAGTGCTAGTACCGGAGGTCAAGAGACCCAGTACTTC. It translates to CSASTGGQETQYF.

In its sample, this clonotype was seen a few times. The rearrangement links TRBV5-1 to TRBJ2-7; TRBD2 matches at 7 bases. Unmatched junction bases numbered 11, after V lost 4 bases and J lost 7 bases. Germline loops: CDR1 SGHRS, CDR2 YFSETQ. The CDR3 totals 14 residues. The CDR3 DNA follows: TGCGCCAGCAGCATCCGGACTAGACTACGTGAGCAGTACTTC. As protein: CASSIRTRLREQYF.

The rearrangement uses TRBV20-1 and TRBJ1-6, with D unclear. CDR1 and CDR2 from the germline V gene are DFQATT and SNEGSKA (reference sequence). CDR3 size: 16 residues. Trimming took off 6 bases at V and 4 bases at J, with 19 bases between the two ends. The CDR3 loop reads CSANSAVKLYNSPLHF. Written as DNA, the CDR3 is TGCAGTGCCAACTCAGCCGTGAAGCTTTATAATTCACCCCTCCACTTT.

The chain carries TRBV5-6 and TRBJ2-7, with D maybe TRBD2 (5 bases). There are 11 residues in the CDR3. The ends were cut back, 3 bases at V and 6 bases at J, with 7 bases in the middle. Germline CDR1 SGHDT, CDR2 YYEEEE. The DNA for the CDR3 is TGTGCCAGCAGCTCCGGAGGCGAGCAGTACGTC. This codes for CASSSGGEQYV.

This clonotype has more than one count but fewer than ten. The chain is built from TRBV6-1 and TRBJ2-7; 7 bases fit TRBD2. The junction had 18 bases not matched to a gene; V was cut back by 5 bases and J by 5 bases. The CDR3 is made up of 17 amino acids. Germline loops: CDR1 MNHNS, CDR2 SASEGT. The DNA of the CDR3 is TGTGCCAGCAGTAGGGCCCCTTGGTCCGGGGGAGGGAACGAGCAGTACGTC. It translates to CASSRAPWSGGGNEQYV.

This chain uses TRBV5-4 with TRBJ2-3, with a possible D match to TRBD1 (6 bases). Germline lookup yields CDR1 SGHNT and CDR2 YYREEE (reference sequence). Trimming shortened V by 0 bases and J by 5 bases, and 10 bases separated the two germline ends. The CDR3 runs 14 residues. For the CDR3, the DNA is TGTGCCAGCAGCTTGGTGCAGGGGAAAGATACGCAGTATTTT. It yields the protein CASSLVQGKDTQYF.

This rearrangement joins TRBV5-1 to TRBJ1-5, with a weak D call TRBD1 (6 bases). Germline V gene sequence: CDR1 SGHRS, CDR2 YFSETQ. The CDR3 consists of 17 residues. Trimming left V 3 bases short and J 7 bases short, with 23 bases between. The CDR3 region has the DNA TGCGCCAGCAGCTCGCACAGGGTAAAGCGTTTGAAGCAGCCCCAGCATTTT. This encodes CASSSHRVKRLKQPQHF.

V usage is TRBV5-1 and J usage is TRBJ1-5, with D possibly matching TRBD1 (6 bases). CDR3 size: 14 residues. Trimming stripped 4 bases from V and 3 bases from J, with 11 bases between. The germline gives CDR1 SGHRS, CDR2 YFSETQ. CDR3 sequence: CASSPDSHNQPQHF. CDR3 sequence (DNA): TGCGCCAGCAGCCCGGACAGCCACAATCAGCCCCAGCATTTT. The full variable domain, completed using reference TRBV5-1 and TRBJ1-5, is KAGVTQTPRYLIKTRGQQVTLSCSPISGHRSVSWYQQTPGQGLQFLFEYFSETQRNKGNFPGRFSGRQFSNSRSEMNVSTLELGDSALYLCASSPDSHNQPQHFGDGTRLSIL.

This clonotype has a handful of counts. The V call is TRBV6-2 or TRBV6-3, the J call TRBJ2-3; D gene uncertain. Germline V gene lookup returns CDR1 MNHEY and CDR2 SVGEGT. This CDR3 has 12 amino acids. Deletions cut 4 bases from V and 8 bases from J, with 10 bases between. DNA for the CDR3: TGTGCCAGCAGTTCCAACCTAGGTACGCAGTATTTT. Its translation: CASSSNLGTQYF.

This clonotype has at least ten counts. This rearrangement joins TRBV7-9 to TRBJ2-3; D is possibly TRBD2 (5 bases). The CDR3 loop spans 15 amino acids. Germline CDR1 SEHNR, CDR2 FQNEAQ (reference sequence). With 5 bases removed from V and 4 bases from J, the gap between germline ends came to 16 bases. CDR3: CASSNRRAAADTQYF. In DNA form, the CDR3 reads TGTGCCAGCAGCAACCGACGGGCAGCGGCAGATACGCAGTATTTT.

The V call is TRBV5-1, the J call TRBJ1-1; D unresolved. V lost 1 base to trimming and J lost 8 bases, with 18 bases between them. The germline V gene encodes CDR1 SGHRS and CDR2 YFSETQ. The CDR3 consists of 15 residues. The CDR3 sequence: CASSLLGMKGYEAFF. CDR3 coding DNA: TGCGCCAGCAGCTTGCTGGGAATGAAAGGTTACGAAGCTTTCTTT.

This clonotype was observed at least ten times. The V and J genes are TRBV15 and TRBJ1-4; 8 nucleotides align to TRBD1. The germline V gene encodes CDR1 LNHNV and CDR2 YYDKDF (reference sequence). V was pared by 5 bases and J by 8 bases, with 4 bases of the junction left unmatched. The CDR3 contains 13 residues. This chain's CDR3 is CATSGQGWEKLFF. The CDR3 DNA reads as TGTGCCACCAGCGGACAGGGTTGGGAAAAACTGTTTTTT.

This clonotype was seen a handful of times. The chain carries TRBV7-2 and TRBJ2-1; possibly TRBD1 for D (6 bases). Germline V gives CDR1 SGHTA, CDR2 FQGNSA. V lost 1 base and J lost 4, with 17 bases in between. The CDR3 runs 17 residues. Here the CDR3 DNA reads TGTGCCAGCAGCTTAGTTTCGGGGACAAGGGGTTACAATGAGCAGTTCTTC. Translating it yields CASSLVSGTRGYNEQFF. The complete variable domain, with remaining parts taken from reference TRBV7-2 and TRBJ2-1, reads GAGVSQSPSNKVTEKGKDVELRCDPISGHTALYWYRQSLGQGLEFLIYFQGNSAPDKSGLPSDRFSAERTGGSVSTLTIQRTQQEDSAVYLCASSLVSGTRGYNEQFFGPGTRLTVL.

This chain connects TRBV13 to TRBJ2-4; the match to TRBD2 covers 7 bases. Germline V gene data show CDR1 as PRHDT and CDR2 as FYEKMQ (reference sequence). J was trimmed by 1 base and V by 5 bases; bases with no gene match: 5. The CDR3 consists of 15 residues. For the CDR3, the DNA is TGTGCCAGCAGCCCAGCGGGAAGGGCCAAAAACATTCAGTACTTC. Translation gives CASSPAGRAKNIQYF.

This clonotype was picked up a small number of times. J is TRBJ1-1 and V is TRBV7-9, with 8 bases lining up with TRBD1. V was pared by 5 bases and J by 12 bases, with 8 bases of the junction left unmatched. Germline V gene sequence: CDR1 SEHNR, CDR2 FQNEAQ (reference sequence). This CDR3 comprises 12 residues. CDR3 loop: CASSPDGQGSFF. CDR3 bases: TGTGCCAGCAGCCCGGACGGACAGGGTTCTTTCTTT.

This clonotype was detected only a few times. The CDR3 reads CASTRDREANYGYTF. The CDR3 DNA reads TGTGCCAGCACCAGAGACAGGGAAGCTAACTATGGCTACACCTTC. This sequence joins TRBV2 and TRBJ1-2, with 7 bases lining up with TRBD1. The CDR3 spans 15 residues. Unmatched junction bases numbered 8, after V lost 7 bases and J lost 0 bases. Germline CDR1 is SNHLY and CDR2 is FYNNEI.

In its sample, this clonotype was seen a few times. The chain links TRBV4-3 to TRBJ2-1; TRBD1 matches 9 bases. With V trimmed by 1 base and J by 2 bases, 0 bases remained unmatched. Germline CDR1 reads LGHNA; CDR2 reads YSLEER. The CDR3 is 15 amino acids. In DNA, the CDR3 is TGCGCCAGCAGCCAAGGGGACAGGGCCTACAATGAGCAGTTCTTC. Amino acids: CASSQGDRAYNEQFF.

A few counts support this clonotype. The CDR3 DNA follows: TGCGCCAGCAGCCAAGAACCGTCCGGTATTTCTGGAAACACCATATATTTT. Translated: CASSQEPSGISGNTIYF. The chain uses TRBV4-3 and TRBJ1-3; no clear D gene. Germline V gene lookup returns CDR1 LGHNA and CDR2 YSLEER. The CDR3 totals 17 residues. The ends were cut back, 0 bases at V and 1 base at J, with 13 bases in the middle.

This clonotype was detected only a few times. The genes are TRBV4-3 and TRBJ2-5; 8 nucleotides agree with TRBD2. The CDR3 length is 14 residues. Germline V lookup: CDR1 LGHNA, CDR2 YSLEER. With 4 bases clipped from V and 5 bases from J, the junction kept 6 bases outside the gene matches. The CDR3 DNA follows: TGCGCCAGCAGCCCCCGCGTAGCGGGGGAGACCCAGTACTTC. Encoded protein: CASSPRVAGETQYF.

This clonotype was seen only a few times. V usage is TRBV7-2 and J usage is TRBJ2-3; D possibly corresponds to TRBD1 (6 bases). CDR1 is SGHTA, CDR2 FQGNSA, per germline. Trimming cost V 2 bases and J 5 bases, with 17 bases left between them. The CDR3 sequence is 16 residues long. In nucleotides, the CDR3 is TGTGCCAGCAGCTTAAACTCCATGGGGGCCGGAGATACGCAGTATTTT. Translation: CASSLNSMGAGDTQYF.

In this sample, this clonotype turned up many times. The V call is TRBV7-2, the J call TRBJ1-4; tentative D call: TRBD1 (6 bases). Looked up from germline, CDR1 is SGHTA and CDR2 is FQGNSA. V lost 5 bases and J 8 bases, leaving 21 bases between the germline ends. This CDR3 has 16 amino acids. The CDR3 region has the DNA TGTGCCAGCAGCCCCAGCGCCGACAGGACGGGGGAAAAACTGTTTTTT. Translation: CASSPSADRTGEKLFF.

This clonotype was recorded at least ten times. DNA for the CDR3: TGTGCCAGCAGCTTAACTAGCCTAGCGGGGTTCACAGATACGCAGTATTTT. As protein: CASSLTSLAGFTDTQYF. The chain is built from TRBV7-3 and TRBJ2-3; 9 positions match TRBD2. After removal of 0 bases from V and 2 bases from J, the junction contained 6 bases not matched to a gene. CDR1 SGHTA and CDR2 FQGTGA come from the germline V gene. CDR3 length: 17 amino acids.

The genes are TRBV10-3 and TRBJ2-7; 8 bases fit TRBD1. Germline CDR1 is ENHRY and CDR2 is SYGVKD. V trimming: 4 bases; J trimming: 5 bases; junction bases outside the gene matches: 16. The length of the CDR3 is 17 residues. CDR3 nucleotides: TGTGCCATCAGTGTAAAGCAGGGGGCGTCCAATTTGGACGAGCAGTACTTC. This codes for CAISVKQGASNLDEQYF.

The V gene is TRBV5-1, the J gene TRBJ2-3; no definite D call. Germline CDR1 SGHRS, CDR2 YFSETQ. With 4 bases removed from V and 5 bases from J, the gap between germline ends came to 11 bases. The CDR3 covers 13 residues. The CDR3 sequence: CASSGITGDTQYF. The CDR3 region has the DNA TGCGCCAGCAGCGGAATAACGGGAGATACGCAGTATTTT.

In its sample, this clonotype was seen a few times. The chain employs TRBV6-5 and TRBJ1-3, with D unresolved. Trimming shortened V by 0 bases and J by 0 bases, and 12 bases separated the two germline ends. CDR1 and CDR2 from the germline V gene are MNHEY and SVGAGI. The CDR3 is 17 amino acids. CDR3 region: CASSYSRTAFSGNTIYF. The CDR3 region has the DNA TGTGCCAGCAGTTACTCTCGGACTGCTTTCTCTGGAAACACCATATATTTT.

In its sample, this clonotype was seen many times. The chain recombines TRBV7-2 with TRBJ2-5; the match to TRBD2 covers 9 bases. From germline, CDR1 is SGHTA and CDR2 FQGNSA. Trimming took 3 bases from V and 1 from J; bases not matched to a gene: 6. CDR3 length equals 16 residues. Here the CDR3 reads CASSLSGAGGQETQYF. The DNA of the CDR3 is TGTGCCAGCAGCTTGAGTGGAGCGGGGGGCCAAGAGACCCAGTACTTC.

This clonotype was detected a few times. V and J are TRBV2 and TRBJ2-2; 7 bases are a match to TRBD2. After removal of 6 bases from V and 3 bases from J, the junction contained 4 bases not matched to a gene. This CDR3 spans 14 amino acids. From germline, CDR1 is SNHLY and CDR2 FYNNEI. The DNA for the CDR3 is TGTGCCAGCAGGCCAGGGAGGGACACCGGGGAGCTGTTTTTT. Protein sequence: CASRPGRDTGELFF.

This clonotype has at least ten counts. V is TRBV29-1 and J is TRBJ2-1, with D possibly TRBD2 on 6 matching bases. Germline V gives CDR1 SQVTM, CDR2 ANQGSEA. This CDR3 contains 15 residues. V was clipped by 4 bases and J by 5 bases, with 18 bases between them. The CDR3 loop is CSVVWGVRADNEQFF. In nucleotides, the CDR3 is TGCAGCGTTGTCTGGGGGGTAAGGGCAGACAATGAGCAGTTCTTC.

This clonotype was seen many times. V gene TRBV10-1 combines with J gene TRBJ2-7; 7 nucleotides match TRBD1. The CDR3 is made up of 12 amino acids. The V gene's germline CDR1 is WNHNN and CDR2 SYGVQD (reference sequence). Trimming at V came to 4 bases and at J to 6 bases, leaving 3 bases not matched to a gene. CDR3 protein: CASSGAGGEQYF. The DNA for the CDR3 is TGCGCCAGCAGTGGTGCAGGGGGCGAGCAGTACTTC.